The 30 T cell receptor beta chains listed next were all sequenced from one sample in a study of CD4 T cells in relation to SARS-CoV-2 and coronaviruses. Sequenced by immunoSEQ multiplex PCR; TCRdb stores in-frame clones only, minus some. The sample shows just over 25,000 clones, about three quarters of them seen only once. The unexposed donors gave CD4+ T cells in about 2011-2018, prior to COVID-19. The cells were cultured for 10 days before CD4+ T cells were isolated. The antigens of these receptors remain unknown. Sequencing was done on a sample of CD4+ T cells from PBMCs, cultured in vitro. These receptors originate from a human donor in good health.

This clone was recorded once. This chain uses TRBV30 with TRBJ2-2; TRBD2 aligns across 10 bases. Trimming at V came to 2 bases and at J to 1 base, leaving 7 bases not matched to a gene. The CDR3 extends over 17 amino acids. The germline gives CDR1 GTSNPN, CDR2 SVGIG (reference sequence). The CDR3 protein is CAWSPLAGAMNTGELFF. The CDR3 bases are TGTGCCTGGAGTCCCCTAGCGGGAGCAATGAACACCGGGGAGCTGTTTTTT.

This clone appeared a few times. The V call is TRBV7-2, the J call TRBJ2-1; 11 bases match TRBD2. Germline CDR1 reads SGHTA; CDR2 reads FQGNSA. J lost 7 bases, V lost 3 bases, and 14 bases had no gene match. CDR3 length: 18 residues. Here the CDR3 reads CASSFGVLAGGLVNEQFF. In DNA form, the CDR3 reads TGTGCCAGCAGCTTCGGGGTATTAGCGGGAGGGTTAGTAAATGAGCAGTTCTTC.

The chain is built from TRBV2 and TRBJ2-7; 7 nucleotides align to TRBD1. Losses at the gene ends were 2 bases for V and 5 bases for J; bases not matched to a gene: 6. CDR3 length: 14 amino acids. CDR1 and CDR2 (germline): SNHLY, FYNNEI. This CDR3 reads CASSELQGRHEQYF. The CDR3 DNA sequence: TGTGCCAGCAGTGAACTACAGGGGAGACACGAGCAGTACTTC.

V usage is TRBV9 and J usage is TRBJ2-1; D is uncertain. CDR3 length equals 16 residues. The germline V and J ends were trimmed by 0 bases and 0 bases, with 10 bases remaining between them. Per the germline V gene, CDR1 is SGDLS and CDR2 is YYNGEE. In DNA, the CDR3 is TGTGCCAGCAGCGTAGCACCATCGAGCTCCTACAATGAGCAGTTCTTC. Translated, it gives CASSVAPSSSYNEQFF.

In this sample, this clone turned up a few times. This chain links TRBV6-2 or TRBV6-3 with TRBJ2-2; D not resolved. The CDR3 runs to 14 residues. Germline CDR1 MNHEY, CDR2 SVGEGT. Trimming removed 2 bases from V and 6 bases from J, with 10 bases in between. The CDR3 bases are TGTGCCAGCAGTTACGGGCTAGATGCCGGGGAGCTGTTTTTT. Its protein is CASSYGLDAGELFF.

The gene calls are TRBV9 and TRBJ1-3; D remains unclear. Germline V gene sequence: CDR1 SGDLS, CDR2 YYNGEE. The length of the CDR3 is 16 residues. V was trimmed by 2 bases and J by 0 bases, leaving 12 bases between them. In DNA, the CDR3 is TGTGCCAGCAGCGTCGGTGGCGGGCCCTCTGGAAACACCATATATTTT. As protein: CASSVGGGPSGNTIYF.

CDR3 coding DNA: TGCGCCAGCAGCCAAGAAGCCGACAGGGGAATTGGCTACACCTTC. Translated, it gives CASSQEADRGIGYTF. This sequence joins TRBV4-3 and TRBJ1-2; 8 positions match TRBD1. The CDR3 length is 15 residues. Per germline, CDR1 LGHNA and CDR2 YSLEER. V lost 0 bases to trimming and J lost 7 bases; unmatched junction nucleotides: 7.

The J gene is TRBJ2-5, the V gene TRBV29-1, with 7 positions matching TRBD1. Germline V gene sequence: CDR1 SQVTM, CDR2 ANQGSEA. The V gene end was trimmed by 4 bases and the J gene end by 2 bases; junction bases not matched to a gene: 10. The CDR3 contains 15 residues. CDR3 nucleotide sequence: TGCAGCGTTGGAGGGGGCCCCCCACCGCAAGAGACCCAGTACTTC. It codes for CSVGGGPPPQETQYF.

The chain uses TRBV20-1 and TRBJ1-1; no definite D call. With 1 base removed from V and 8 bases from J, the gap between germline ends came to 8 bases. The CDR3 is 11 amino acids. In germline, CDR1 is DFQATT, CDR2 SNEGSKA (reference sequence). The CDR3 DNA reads TGCAGTGCTAGAGTCAGGCAGGAAGCTTTCTTT. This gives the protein CSARVRQEAFF.

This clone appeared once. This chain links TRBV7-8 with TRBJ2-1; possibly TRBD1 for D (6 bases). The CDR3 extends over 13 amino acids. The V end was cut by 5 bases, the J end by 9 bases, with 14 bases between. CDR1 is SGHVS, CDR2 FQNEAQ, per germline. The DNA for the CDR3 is TGTGCCAGCAGCAGAAACAGGGACGGTGAGCAGTTCTTC. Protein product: CASSRNRDGEQFF.

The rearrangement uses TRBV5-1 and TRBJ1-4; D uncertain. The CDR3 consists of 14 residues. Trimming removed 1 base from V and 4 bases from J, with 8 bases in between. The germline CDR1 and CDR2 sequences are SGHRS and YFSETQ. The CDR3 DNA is TGCGCCAGCAGCTTGACGGCTATTAATGAAAAACTGTTTTTT. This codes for CASSLTAINEKLFF.

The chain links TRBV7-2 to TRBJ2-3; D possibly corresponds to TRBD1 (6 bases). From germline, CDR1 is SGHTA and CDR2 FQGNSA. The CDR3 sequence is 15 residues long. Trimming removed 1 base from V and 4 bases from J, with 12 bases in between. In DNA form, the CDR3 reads TGTGCCAGCAGCTTAGTTACGGGGACATCAGATACGCAGTATTTT. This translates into CASSLVTGTSDTQYF.

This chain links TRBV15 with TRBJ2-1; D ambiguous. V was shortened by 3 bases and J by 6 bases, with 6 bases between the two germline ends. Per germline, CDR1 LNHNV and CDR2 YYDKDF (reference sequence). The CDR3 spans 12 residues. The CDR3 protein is CATSRYPNEQFF. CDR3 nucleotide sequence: TGTGCCACCAGCAGGTACCCCAATGAGCAGTTCTTC.

The CDR3: CASSGRGGRGEQYF. The CDR3 region has the DNA TGTGCCAGCAGCGGGAGGGGGGGGCGTGGAGAGCAGTACTTC. The chain recombines TRBV9 with TRBJ2-7, with D possibly being TRBD2 (7 bases). The CDR3 length is 14 residues. Trimming removed 3 bases from V and 7 bases from J, with 17 bases in between. Germline V gene sequence: CDR1 SGDLS, CDR2 YYNGEE. The whole variable domain, filled in from reference TRBV9 and TRBJ2-7, reads DSGVTQTPKHLITATGQRVTLRCSPRSGDLSVYWYQQSLDQGLQFLIQYYNGEERAKGNILERFSAQQFPDLHSELNLSSLELGDSALYFCASSGRGGRGEQYFGPGTRLTVT.

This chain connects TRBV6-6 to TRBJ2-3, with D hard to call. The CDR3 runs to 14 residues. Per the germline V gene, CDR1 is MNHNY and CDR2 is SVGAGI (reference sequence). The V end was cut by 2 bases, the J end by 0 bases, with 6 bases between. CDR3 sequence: CASSYQASTDTQYF. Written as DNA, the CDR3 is TGTGCCAGCAGTTACCAGGCTAGCACAGATACGCAGTATTTT.

The CDR3 nucleotides are TGTGCCAGCAGTTCCCCGGGACTAGCGGGGGGGTCAGATACGCAGTATTTT. Its translation: CASSSPGLAGGSDTQYF. The J gene is TRBJ2-3, the V gene TRBV6-2 or TRBV6-3; the match to TRBD2 covers 16 bases. CDR1 MNHEY and CDR2 SVGEGT come from the germline V gene. V gave up 4 bases and J gave up 4 bases; unmatched junction bases: 5. The length of the CDR3 is 17 residues.

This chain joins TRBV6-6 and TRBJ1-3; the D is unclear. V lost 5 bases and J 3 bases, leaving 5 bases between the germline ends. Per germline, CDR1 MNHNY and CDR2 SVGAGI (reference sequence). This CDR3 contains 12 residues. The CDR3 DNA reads TGTGCCAGCAGTCCAAGTGGAAACACCATATATTTT. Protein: CASSPSGNTIYF.

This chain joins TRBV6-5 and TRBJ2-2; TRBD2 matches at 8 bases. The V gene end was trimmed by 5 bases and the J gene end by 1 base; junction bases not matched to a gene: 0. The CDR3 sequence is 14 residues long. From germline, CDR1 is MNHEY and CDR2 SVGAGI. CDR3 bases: TGTGCCAGCAGTCTAGCGGGGAACACCGGGGAGCTGTTTTTT. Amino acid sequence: CASSLAGNTGELFF.

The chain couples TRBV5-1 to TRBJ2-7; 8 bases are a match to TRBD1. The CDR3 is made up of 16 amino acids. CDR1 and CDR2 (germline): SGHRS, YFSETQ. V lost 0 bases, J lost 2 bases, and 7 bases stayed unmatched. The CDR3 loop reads CASSLGWDRSPYEQYF. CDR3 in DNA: TGCGCCAGCAGCTTGGGGTGGGACAGGTCCCCCTACGAGCAGTACTTC.

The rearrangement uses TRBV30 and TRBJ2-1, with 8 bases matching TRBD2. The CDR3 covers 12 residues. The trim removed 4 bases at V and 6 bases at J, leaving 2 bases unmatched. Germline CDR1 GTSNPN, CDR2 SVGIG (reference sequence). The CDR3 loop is CAWTSGSNEQFF. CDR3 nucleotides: TGTGCCTGGACGAGCGGGAGCAATGAGCAGTTCTTC.

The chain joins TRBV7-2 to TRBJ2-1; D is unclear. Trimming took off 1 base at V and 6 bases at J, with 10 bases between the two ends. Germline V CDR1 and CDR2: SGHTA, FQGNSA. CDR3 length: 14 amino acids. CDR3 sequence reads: CASSLDWLTNEQFF. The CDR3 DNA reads TGTGCCAGCAGCTTAGACTGGCTCACCAATGAGCAGTTCTTC.

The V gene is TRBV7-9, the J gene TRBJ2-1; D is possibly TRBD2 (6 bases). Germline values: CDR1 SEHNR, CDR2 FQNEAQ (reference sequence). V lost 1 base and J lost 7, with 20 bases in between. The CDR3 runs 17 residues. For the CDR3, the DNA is TGTGCCAGCAGCTTAGGCTTATGGGGGAGGAGGTTGAATGAGCAGTTCTTC. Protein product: CASSLGLWGRRLNEQFF.

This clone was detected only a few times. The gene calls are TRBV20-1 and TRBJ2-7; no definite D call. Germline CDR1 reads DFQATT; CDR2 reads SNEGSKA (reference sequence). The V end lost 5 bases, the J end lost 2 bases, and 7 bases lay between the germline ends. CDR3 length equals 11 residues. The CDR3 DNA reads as TGCAGTGCTTGGCTGGCCTACGAGCAGTACTTC. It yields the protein CSAWLAYEQYF.

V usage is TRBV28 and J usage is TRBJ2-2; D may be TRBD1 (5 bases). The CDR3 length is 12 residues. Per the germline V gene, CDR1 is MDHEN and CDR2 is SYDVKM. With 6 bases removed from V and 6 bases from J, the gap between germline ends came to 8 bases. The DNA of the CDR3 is TGTGCCAGCAGGGGGCTAGCCGGGGAGCTGTTTTTT. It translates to CASRGLAGELFF.

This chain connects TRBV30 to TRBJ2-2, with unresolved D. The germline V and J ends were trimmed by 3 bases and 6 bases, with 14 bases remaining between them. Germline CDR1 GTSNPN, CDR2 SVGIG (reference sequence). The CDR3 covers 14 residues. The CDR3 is CAWRPVLVSGELFF. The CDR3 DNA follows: TGTGCCTGGAGACCCGTGCTAGTATCCGGGGAGCTGTTTTTT.

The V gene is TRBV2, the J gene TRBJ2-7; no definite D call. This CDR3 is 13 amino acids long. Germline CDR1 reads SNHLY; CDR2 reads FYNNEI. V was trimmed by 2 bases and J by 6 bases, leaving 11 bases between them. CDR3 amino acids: CASSERGSVEQYF. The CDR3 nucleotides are TGTGCCAGCAGTGAACGCGGTTCTGTCGAGCAGTACTTC.

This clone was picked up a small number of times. The CDR3 sequence is CASSLGGTPNEKLFF. In DNA, the CDR3 is TGTGCCAGCAGCTTAGGGGGGACCCCTAATGAAAAACTGTTTTTT. V and J are TRBV7-2 and TRBJ1-4; D possibly corresponds to TRBD1 (5 bases). The V end lost 1 base, the J end lost 3 bases, and 9 bases lay between the germline ends. This CDR3 has 15 amino acids. Germline CDR1 and CDR2: SGHTA and FQGNSA.

CDR3: CASSVSGLSYEQYF. The DNA for the CDR3 is TGTGCCAGCAGCGTCAGCGGGCTTTCCTACGAGCAGTACTTC. The J gene is TRBJ2-7, the V gene TRBV5-4; D might be TRBD2 (6 bases). Trimming removed 4 bases from V and 1 base from J, with 12 bases in between. The CDR3 has 14 amino acids. Germline V gene lookup returns CDR1 SGHNT and CDR2 YYREEE (reference sequence).

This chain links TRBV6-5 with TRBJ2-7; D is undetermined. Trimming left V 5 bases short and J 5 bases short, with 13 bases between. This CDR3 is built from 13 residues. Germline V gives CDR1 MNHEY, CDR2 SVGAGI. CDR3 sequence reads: CASSPGKVNEQYF. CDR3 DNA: TGTGCCAGCAGTCCCGGCAAGGTGAACGAGCAGTACTTC.

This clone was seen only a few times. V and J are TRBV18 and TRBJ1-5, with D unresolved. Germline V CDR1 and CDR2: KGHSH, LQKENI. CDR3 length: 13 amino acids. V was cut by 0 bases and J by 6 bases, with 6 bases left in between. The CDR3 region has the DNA TGTGCCAGCTCACCACCCCCCGGTCAGCCCCAGCATTTT. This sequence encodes CASSPPPGQPQHF.